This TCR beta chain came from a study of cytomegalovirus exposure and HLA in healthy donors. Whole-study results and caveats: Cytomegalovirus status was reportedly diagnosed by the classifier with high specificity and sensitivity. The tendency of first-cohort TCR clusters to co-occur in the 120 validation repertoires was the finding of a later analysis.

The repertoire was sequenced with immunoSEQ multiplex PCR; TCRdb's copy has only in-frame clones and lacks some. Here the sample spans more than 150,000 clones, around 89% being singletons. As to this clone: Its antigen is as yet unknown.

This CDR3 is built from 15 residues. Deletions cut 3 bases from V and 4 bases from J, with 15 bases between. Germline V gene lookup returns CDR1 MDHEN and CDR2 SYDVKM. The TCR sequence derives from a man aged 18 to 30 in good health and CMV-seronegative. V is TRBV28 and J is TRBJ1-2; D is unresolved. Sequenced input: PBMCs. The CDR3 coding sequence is TGTGCCAGCAGTTTCGGACTCAGGTCAACCTATGGCTACACCTTC. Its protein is CASSFGLRSTYGYTF.